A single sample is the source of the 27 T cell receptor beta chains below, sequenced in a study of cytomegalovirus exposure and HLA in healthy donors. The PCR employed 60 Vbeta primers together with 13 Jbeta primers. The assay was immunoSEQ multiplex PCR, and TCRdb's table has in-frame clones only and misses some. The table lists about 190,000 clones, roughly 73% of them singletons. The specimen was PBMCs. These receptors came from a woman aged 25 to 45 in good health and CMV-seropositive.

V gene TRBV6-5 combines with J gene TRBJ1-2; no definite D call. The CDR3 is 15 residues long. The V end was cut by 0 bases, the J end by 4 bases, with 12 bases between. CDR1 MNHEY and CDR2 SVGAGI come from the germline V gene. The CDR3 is CASSYSGGLAYGYTF. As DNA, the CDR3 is TGTGCCAGCAGTTACTCGGGAGGGCTAGCCTATGGCTACACCTTC.

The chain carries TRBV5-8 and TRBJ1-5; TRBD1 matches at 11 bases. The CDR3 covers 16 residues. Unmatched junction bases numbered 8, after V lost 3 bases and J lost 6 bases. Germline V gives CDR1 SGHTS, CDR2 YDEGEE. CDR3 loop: CASSSLGTGGSQPQHF. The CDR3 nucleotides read TGTGCCAGCAGCTCGTTGGGGACAGGGGGGTCTCAGCCCCAGCATTTT.

For the CDR3, the DNA is TGCAGCGTTGTTCTGACAGGGCAAAGCAATCAGCCCCAGCATTTT. It is translated as CSVVLTGQSNQPQHF. The chain couples TRBV29-1 to TRBJ1-5; TRBD1 agrees at 7 bases. V shed 4 bases, J shed 1 base, and the junction held 7 bases outside the gene matches. This CDR3 contains 15 residues. Germline V gives CDR1 SQVTM, CDR2 ANQGSEA. Complete variable domain (other parts from reference TRBV29-1 and TRBJ1-5): SAVISQKPSRDICQRGTSLTIQCQVDSQVTMMFWYRQQPGQSLTLIATANQGSEATYESGFVIDKFPISRPNLTFSTLTVSNMSPEDSSIYLCSVVLTGQSNQPQHFGDGTRLSIL.

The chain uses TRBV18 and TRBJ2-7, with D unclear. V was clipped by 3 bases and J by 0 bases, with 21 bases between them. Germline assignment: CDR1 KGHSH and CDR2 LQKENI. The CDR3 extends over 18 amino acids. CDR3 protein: CASSPGFFGEPSSYEQYF. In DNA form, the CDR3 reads TGTGCCAGCTCACCTGGATTTTTCGGTGAGCCTAGCTCCTACGAGCAGTACTTC.

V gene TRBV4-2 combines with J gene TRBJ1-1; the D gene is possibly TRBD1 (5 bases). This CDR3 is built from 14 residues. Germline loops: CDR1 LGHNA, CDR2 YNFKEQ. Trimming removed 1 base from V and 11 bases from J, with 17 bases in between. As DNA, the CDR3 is TGTGCCAGCAGCCAAGTTGAAATGGAGGGGCCCGCTTTCTTT. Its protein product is CASSQVEMEGPAFF.

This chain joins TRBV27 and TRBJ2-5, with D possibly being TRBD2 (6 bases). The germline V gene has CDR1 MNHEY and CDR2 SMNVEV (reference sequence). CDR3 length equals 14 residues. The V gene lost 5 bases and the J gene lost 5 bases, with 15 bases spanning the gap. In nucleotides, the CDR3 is TGTGCCAGCAGTATTTCGGGGGTGCGGGAGACCCAGTACTTC. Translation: CASSISGVRETQYF.

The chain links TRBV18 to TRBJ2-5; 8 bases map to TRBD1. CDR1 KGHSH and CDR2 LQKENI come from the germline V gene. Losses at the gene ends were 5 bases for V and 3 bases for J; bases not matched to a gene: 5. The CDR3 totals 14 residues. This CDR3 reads CASSDRTGKETQYF. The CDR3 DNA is TGTGCCAGCTCAGACAGGACAGGGAAAGAGACCCAGTACTTC.

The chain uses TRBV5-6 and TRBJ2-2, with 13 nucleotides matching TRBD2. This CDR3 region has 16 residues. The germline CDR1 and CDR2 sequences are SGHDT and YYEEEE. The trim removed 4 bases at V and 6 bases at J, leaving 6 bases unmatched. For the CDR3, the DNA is TGTGCCAGCAGCAAGACTAGCGGGGGGATGGCCGGGGAGCTGTTTTTT. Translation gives CASSKTSGGMAGELFF.

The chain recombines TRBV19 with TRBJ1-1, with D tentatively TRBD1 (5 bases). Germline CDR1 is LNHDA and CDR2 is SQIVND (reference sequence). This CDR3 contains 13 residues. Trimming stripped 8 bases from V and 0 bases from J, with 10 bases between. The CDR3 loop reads CASQGQLNTEAFF. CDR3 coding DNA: TGTGCCAGTCAAGGACAACTGAACACTGAAGCTTTCTTT.

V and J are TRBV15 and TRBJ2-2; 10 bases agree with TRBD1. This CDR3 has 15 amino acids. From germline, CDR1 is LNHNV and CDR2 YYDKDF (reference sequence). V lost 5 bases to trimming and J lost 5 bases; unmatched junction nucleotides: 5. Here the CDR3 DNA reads TGTGCCACCAGCGGCCGGGACAGGGGTACCGGGGAGCTGTTTTTT. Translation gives CATSGRDRGTGELFF. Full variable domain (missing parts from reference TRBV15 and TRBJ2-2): DAMVIQNPRYQVTQFGKPVTLSCSQTLNHNVMYWYQQKSSQAPKLLFHYYDKDFNNEADTPDNFQSRRPNTSFCFLDIRSPGLGDTAMYLCATSGRDRGTGELFFGEGSRLTVL.

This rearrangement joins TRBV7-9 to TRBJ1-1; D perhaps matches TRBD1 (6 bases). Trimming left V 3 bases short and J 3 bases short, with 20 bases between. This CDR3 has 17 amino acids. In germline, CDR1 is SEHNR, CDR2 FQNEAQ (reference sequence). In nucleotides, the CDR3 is TGTGCCAGCAGCTTCGAGACAGGCCTTGGGATGGACACTGAAGCTTTCTTT. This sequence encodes CASSFETGLGMDTEAFF. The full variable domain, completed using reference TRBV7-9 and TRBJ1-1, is DTGVSQNPRHKITKRGQNVTFRCDPISEHNRLYWYRQTLGQGPEFLTYFQNEAQLEKSRLLSDRFSAERPKGSFSTLEIQRTEQGDSAMYLCASSFETGLGMDTEAFFGQGTRLTVV.

In DNA, the CDR3 is TGTGCCTCGAAGGGGACAGGGGGCTCTGGAAACACCATATATTTT. It codes for CASKGTGGSGNTIYF. This chain uses TRBV30 with TRBJ1-3; 11 bases line up with TRBD1. J lost 0 bases, V lost 7 bases, and 5 bases had no gene match. Germline V CDR1 and CDR2: GTSNPN, SVGIG (reference sequence). The CDR3 is made up of 15 amino acids. The full variable domain, in which reference TRBV30 and TRBJ1-3 provide the parts outside the CDR3, is SQTIHQWPATLVQPVGSPLSLECTVEGTSNPNLYWYRQAAGRGLQLLFYSVGIGQISSEVPQNLSASRPQDRQFILSSKKLLLSDSGFYLCASKGTGGSGNTIYFGEGSWLTVV.

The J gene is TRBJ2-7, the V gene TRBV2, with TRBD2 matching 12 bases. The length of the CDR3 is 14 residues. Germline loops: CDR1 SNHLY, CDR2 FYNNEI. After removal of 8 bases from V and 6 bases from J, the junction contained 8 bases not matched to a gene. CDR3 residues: CASGSSGRVREQYF. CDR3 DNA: TGTGCCAGCGGTTCTAGCGGGAGGGTTCGCGAGCAGTACTTC.

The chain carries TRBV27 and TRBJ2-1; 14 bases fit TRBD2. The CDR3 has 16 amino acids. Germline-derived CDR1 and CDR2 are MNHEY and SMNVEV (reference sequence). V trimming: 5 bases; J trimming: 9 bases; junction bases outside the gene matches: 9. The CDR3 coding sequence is TGTGCCAGCAGTCTCTCCGGGACTAGCGGGAGAGGTGAGCAGTTCTTC. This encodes CASSLSGTSGRGEQFF.

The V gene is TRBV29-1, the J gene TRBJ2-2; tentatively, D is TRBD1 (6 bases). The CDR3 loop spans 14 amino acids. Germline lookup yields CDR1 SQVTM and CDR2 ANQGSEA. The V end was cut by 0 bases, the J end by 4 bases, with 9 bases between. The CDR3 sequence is CSVEEGRGTGELFF. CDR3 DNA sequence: TGCAGCGTTGAAGAGGGCAGGGGCACCGGGGAGCTGTTTTTT.

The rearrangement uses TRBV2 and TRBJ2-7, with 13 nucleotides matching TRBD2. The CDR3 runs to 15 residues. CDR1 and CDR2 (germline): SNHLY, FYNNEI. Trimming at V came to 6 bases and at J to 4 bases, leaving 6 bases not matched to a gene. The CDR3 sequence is CASRSGTSGTYEQYF. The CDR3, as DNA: TGTGCCAGCAGATCCGGGACTAGCGGGACTTACGAGCAGTACTTC.

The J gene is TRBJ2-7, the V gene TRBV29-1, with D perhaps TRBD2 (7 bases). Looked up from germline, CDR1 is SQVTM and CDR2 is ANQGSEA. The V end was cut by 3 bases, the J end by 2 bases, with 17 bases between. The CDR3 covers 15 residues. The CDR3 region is CSVDLREGGTYEQYF. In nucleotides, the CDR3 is TGCAGCGTTGACCTAAGGGAGGGGGGAACCTACGAGCAGTACTTC.

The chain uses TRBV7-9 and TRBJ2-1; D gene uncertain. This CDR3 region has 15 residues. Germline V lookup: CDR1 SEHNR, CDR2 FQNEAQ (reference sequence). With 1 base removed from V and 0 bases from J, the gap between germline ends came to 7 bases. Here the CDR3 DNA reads TGTGCCAGCAGCTTAGGGCCCCTCTCCTACAATGAGCAGTTCTTC. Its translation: CASSLGPLSYNEQFF.

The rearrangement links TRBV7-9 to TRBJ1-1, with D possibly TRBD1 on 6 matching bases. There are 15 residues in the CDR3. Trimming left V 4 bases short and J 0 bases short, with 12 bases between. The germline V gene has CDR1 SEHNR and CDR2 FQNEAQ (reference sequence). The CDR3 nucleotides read TGTGCCAGCAGCTACCTACAGGGATTGAACACTGAAGCTTTCTTT. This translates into CASSYLQGLNTEAFF. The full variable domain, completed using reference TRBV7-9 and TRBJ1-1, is DTGVSQNPRHKITKRGQNVTFRCDPISEHNRLYWYRQTLGQGPEFLTYFQNEAQLEKSRLLSDRFSAERPKGSFSTLEIQRTEQGDSAMYLCASSYLQGLNTEAFFGQGTRLTVV.

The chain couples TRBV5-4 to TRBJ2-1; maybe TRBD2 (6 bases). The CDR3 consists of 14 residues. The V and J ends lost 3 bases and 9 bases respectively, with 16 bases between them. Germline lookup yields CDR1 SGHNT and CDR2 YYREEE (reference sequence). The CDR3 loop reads CASSSKTGVGEQFF. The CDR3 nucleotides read TGTGCCAGCAGCTCTAAGACGGGGGTCGGTGAGCAGTTCTTC.

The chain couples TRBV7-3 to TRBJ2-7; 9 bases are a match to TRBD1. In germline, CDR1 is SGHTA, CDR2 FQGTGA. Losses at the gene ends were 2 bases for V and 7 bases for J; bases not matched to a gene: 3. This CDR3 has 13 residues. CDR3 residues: CASSLGTGQEQYF. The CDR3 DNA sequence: TGTGCCAGCAGCTTAGGGACAGGGCAAGAGCAGTACTTC.

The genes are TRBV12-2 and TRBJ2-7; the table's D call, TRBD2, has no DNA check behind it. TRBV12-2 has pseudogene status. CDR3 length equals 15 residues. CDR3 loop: CASRLGPSGSREQYF. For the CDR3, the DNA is TGTGCAAGTCGCTTAGGCCCTAGCGGGAGTCGCGAGCAGTACTTC.

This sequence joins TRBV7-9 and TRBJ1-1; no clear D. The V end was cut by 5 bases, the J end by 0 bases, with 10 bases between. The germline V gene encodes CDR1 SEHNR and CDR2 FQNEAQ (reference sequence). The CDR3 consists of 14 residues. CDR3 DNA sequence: TGTGCCAGCAGCCCGGGGAACATGAACACTGAAGCTTTCTTT. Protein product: CASSPGNMNTEAFF.

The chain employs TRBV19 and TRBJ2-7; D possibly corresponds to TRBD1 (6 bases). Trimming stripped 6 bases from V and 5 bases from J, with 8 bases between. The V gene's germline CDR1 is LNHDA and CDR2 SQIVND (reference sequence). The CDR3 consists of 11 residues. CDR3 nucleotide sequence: TGTGCCAGTAGACAGGGAGACGAGCAGTACTTC. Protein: CASRQGDEQYF.

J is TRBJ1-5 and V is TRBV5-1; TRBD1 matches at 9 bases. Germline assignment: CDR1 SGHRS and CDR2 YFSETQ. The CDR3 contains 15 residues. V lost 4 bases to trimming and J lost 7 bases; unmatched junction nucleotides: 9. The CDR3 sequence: CASSPGQGIGQPQHF. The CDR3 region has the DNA TGCGCCAGCAGCCCTGGACAGGGGATAGGGCAGCCCCAGCATTTT. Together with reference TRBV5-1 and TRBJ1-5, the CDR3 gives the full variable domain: KAGVTQTPRYLIKTRGQQVTLSCSPISGHRSVSWYQQTPGQGLQFLFEYFSETQRNKGNFPGRFSGRQFSNSRSEMNVSTLELGDSALYLCASSPGQGIGQPQHFGDGTRLSIL.

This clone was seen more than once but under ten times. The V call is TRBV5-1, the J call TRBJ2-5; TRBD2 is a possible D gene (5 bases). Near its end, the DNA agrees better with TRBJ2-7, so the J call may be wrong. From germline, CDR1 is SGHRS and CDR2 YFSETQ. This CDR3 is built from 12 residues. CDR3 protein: CASSEGAYEQYF. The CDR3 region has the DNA TGCGCCAGCAGCGAGGGCGCCTACGAGCAGTACTTC.

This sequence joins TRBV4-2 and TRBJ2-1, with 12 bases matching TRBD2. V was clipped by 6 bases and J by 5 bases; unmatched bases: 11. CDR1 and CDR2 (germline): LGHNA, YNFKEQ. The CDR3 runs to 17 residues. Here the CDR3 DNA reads TGTGCCAGCAGTCTCCGGACTAGCGGGAATACCAACAATGAGCAGTTCTTC. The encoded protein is CASSLRTSGNTNNEQFF.